Listed here are 15 T cell receptor beta chains from one sample, sequenced in a study of PD-1 blockade in mismatch repair-deficient tumors. Some clones are missing from TCRdb's copy, which holds only in-frame ones; the method was immunoSEQ multiplex PCR. The table includes about 66,000 clones, 60% to 80% detected once. The sample here was peripheral blood, taken 2 weeks after starting pembrolizumab. All receptors derive from an adult with mismatch repair-deficient cancer.

This clone occurred a few times. The chain recombines TRBV25-1 with TRBJ2-1, with 8 nucleotides matching TRBD1. V was clipped by 0 bases and J by 12 bases; unmatched bases: 10. The CDR3 spans 15 residues. CDR1 and CDR2 from the germline V gene are MGHDK and SYGVNS. CDR3 sequence reads: CASSEYGRTGSGQFF. CDR3 nucleotides: TGTGCCAGCAGTGAATATGGAAGGACAGGGAGCGGGCAGTTCTTC.

The gene calls are TRBV2 and TRBJ1-3; D call uncertain. Per germline, CDR1 SNHLY and CDR2 FYNNEI. The germline V and J ends were trimmed by 1 base and 4 bases, with 8 bases remaining between them. CDR3 length: 14 residues. CDR3 sequence (DNA): TGTGCCAGCAGTGAAGGGTTTTCAGGAAACACCATATATTTT. As protein: CASSEGFSGNTIYF. Drawing the rest from reference TRBV2 and TRBJ1-3, the complete variable domain is EPEVTQTPSHQVTQMGQEVILRCVPISNHLYFYWYRQILGQKVEFLVSFYNNEISEKSEIFDDQFSVERPDGSNFTLKIRSTKLEDSAMYFCASSEGFSGNTIYFGEGSWLTVV.

This chain uses TRBV7-3 with TRBJ2-7; the D gene could be TRBD1 or TRBD2 (5 bases each). Germline CDR1 SGHTA, CDR2 FQGTGA. Trimming left V 4 bases short and J 3 bases short, with 28 bases between. The CDR3 runs to 19 residues. CDR3 residues: CASSSETPGRGAGGYEQYF. In DNA form, the CDR3 reads TGTGCCAGCAGCTCGGAGACCCCCGGTCGAGGGGCGGGTGGCTACGAGCAGTACTTC.

This clone occurred a few times. This sequence joins TRBV29-1 and TRBJ2-1; TRBD2 aligns across 15 bases. This CDR3 has 16 amino acids. In germline, CDR1 is SQVTM, CDR2 ANQGSEA. With 4 bases clipped from V and 4 bases from J, the junction kept 5 bases outside the gene matches. CDR3 in amino acids: CSVAGLAGGTYNEQFF. The CDR3 DNA reads TGCAGCGTTGCCGGACTAGCGGGAGGGACTTACAATGAGCAGTTCTTC.

This clone was observed once. The rearrangement joins TRBV6-1 to TRBJ1-3, with no clear D. CDR1 is MNHNS, CDR2 SASEGT, per germline. The V and J ends lost 2 bases and 7 bases respectively, with 6 bases between them. CDR3 length: 12 amino acids. The CDR3 here is CASSETRNTIYF. In DNA form, the CDR3 reads TGTGCCAGCAGTGAAACCCGGAACACCATATATTTT.

The table lists this clone with a count of one. The chain has TRBV14 and TRBJ2-5, with D possibly TRBD2 on 6 matching bases. CDR1 is SGHDN, CDR2 FVKESK, per germline. The CDR3 is 18 amino acids. The V and J ends lost 0 bases and 0 bases respectively, with 17 bases between them. The CDR3 loop reads CASSQDGSGRSYQETQYF. The CDR3 nucleotides read TGTGCCAGCAGCCAAGATGGTAGCGGCAGATCGTACCAAGAGACCCAGTACTTC.

The CDR3 region is CASTRGGGYQPQHF. Written as DNA, the CDR3 is TGTGCCAGCACCCGAGGGGGGGGCTATCAGCCCCAGCATTTT. The rearrangement uses TRBV6-1 and TRBJ1-5, with D maybe TRBD1 (6 bases). CDR1 and CDR2 (germline): MNHNS, SASEGT. The CDR3 length is 14 residues. Trimming pared 7 bases from V and 5 bases from J, leaving 15 bases between.

The chain uses TRBV29-1 and TRBJ2-3, with D hard to call. Germline V lookup: CDR1 SQVTM, CDR2 ANQGSEA. The CDR3 length is 11 residues. V was shortened by 0 bases and J by 4 bases, with 2 bases between the two germline ends. DNA for the CDR3: TGCAGCGTTGAAGACCCAGATACGCAGTATTTT. It specifies CSVEDPDTQYF.

This clone was detected only once. The V call is TRBV6-5, the J call TRBJ2-2, with 9 bases aligning to TRBD2. From germline, CDR1 is MNHEY and CDR2 SVGAGI. The CDR3 runs 16 residues. Trimming cost V 4 bases and J 4 bases; bases outside gene matches: 7. CDR3 nucleotides: TGTGCCAGCAGTTCAACTAGCGGGTCCCCCACCGGGGAGCTGTTTTTT. This encodes CASSSTSGSPTGELFF.

This clone was recorded once. The chain recombines TRBV7-2 with TRBJ1-3; D possibly corresponds to TRBD1 (5 bases). The ends were cut back, 4 bases at V and 2 bases at J, with 12 bases in the middle. The CDR3 spans 15 residues. CDR1 is SGHTA and CDR2 is FQGNSA in the germline V gene. DNA for the CDR3: TGTGCCAGCAGCTCCCAATGGGGGACTGGAAACACCATATATTTT. Its protein is CASSSQWGTGNTIYF.

Written as DNA, the CDR3 is TGTGCCAGCAGAGTGGCGGGACCCCAAGAGACCCAGTACTTC. Its translation: CASRVAGPQETQYF. The rearrangement links TRBV6-1 to TRBJ2-5, with TRBD2 as a possible D gene (6 bases). The CDR3 loop spans 14 amino acids. V was cut by 6 bases and J by 1 base, with 12 bases left in between. Looked up from germline, CDR1 is MNHNS and CDR2 is SASEGT.

The V gene is TRBV29-1, the J gene TRBJ2-4; D might be TRBD1 (5 bases). Trimming cost V 4 bases and J 3 bases, with 7 bases left between them. CDR1 and CDR2 from the germline V gene are SQVTM and ANQGSEA. The CDR3 has 12 amino acids. The CDR3 DNA is TGCAGCGTTGGAGACAGCAAAAACATTCAGTACTTC. Its protein product is CSVGDSKNIQYF.

This clone was observed a single time. This chain links TRBV30 with TRBJ2-5, with 12 bases fitting TRBD2. The germline V gene has CDR1 GTSNPN and CDR2 SVGIG (reference sequence). The junction had 9 bases not matched to a gene; V was cut back by 0 bases and J by 1 base. This CDR3 region has 18 residues. In nucleotides, the CDR3 is TGTGCCTGGAGTGTACTCCTAGCGGGAGGGCCTGTCCAAGAGACCCAGTACTTC. This codes for CAWSVLLAGGPVQETQYF.

The chain joins TRBV7-2 to TRBJ1-5, with a weak D call TRBD1 (5 bases). Germline V CDR1 and CDR2: SGHTA, FQGNSA. The germline V and J ends were trimmed by 2 bases and 6 bases, with 11 bases remaining between them. This CDR3 comprises 14 residues. CDR3 sequence: CASSLMGGVQPQHF. The CDR3 DNA reads as TGTGCCAGCAGCTTAATGGGGGGGGTTCAGCCCCAGCATTTT. Drawing the rest from reference TRBV7-2 and TRBJ1-5, the complete variable domain is GAGVSQSPSNKVTEKGKDVELRCDPISGHTALYWYRQSLGQGLEFLIYFQGNSAPDKSGLPSDRFSAERTGGSVSTLTIQRTQQEDSAVYLCASSLMGGVQPQHFGDGTRLSIL.

The chain is built from TRBV29-1 and TRBJ2-7; no firm D call. V was cut by 7 bases and J by 1 base, with 14 bases left in between. Germline V gene lookup returns CDR1 SQVTM and CDR2 ANQGSEA. This CDR3 comprises 13 residues. The CDR3 region has the DNA TGCAGCGCCCGGCCCGAAGGGTCCTACGAGCAGTACTTC. This encodes CSARPEGSYEQYF.